This TCR beta chain derives from a study of blood T cells in healthy people across ages. Study-wide results and caveats: Calculation of diversity from one million T cells yielded estimates considered to be underestimates. Long-lived donors had more naive CD4+ cells and higher diversity than aged donors. Per million T cells, TCR beta diversity dropped about linearly as age rose. PBMCs that were unsorted prevented a conclusive naive versus antigen-experienced comparison.

A second roughly 7 to 11 cycle PCR used barcoded and J-beta primers. Using its own MiXCR run on the 5' RACE reads, TCRdb lists one record per CDR3 protein. Seen here are approximately 350,000 distinct CDR3 sequences, about 55% observed once, and the top ten hold under 65%. CDR3 length: 15 amino acids. The V gene's germline CDR1 is MNHEY and CDR2 SVGAGI. The V and J ends lost 1 base and 0 bases respectively, with 10 bases between them. Points on this clonotype: Its antigen is unknown. This may come from a read error, since a much larger clone is one base off.

The sequencing input was blood. The chain employs TRBV6-5 and TRBJ2-7, with D perhaps being TRBD1 or TRBD2 (5 bases each). This TCR derives from a man aged 60 to 69 in good health. In nucleotides, the CDR3 is TGTGCCAGCAGTTACTGGGGGACGAACTCCTACGAGCAGTACTTC. It yields the protein CASSYWGTNSYEQYF.